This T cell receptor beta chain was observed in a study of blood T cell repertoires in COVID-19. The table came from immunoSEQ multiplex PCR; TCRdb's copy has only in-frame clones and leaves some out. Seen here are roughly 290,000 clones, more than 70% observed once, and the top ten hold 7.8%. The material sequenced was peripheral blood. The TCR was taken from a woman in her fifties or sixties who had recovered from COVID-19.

CDR3 in amino acids: CASSGGQGAKNIQYF. The DNA for the CDR3 is TGTGCCAGTTCGGGGGGACAGGGGGCCAAAAACATTCAGTACTTC. This sequence joins TRBV19 and TRBJ2-4; 10 bases line up with TRBD1. Germline CDR1 LNHDA, CDR2 SQIVND (reference sequence). The V gene end was trimmed by 8 bases and the J gene end by 1 base; junction bases not matched to a gene: 5. This CDR3 spans 15 amino acids.